This TCR beta chain appears in the sequencing data of a study of technical replicates of blood from a handful of donors. Libraries were prepared by immunoSEQ multiplex PCR; TCRdb keeps only in-frame clonotypes and omits some of them. The sample lists around 12,000 clones, roughly 93% occurring once. CDR1 and CDR2 from the germline V gene are LGHNT and FRNRAP. Trimming took 5 bases from V and 6 from J, leaving 7 bases between them. The CDR3 totals 12 residues. This TCR derives from a human donor in good health. Sequenced sample: PBMCs. The genes are TRBV12-5 and TRBJ2-2, with D possibly TRBD1 on 6 matching bases. The CDR3 spells CASGTGSGELFF. CDR3 DNA sequence: TGTGCTAGTGGTACAGGGTCCGGGGAGCTGTTTTTT.